This TCR beta chain was observed in a study of control samples from healthy donors and cancer patients. The length of the CDR3 is 11 residues. Deletions cut 6 bases from V and 3 bases from J, with 9 bases between. CDR1 is DFQATT, CDR2 SNEGSKA, per germline (reference sequence). Data came from immunoSEQ multiplex PCR; TCRdb stores just in-frame clones and leaves some out. Of some 70,000 clones listed, 83% are singletons. This clone was counted once. The sequenced sample consisted of blood. V and J are TRBV20-1 and TRBJ2-7, with TRBD1 as a possible D gene (6 bases). The receptor was isolated from a man between 60 and 75 years old in good health. The CDR3 here is CSASGDYEQYF. The CDR3 nucleotides read TGCAGTGCCTCAGGGGACTACGAGCAGTACTTC.